The 3 T cell receptor beta chains given below trace back to one sample, sequenced in a study of T cell responses to AZD1222 COVID-19 vaccine. Using immunoSEQ multiplex PCR, the repertoire was profiled, and TCRdb retains in-frame clones only, with some absent. Altogether some 200,000 clones are present, around 89% being singletons, with the ten largest covering under 7.5%. Sequenced material: peripheral blood, taken on day 0 of AZD1222 vaccination. These receptors originate from an adult in good health.

The genes are TRBV7-3 and TRBJ2-1; 9 bases match TRBD2. The CDR3 sequence is 16 residues long. Trimming at V came to 2 bases and at J to 8 bases, leaving 10 bases not matched to a gene. CDR1 and CDR2 (germline): SGHTA, FQGTGA. DNA for the CDR3: TGTGCCAGCAGCTTACTTGGCGGGAGGGCCATTGATGAGCAGTTCTTC. Translated: CASSLLGGRAIDEQFF.

This chain joins TRBV2 and TRBJ1-5; D is unresolved. Germline V gives CDR1 SNHLY, CDR2 FYNNEI. V lost 2 bases and J lost 0, with 8 bases in between. The CDR3 spans 15 residues. The CDR3 bases are TGTGCCAGCAGTGAAACGACGTCTAGCAATCAGCCCCAGCATTTT. Translation gives CASSETTSSNQPQHF.

The chain combines TRBV5-1 with TRBJ2-7; D not resolved. Germline V CDR1 and CDR2: SGHRS, YFSETQ. V was cut by 0 bases and J by 2 bases, with 12 bases left in between. CDR3 length: 15 amino acids. CDR3: CASSLAPSTTYEQYF. CDR3 DNA: TGCGCCAGCAGCTTGGCCCCCAGTACCACCTACGAGCAGTACTTC.